Presented here are 30 T cell receptor beta chains from one specimen sequenced in a study of regulatory T cells in long-lasting Graves disease. Time point: persistent/refractory GD, antithyroid drugs over 5 years with positive TRAb. PBMC-extracted RNA yielded the TCR library. iRepertoire HTBI primers and Arm-PCR of CDR3 regions built TCR beta libraries. TCRdb passed the multiplex PCR reads through MiXCR, listing each CDR3 protein once. The sample lists approximately 690,000 distinct CDR3 sequences, about 32% occurring once. Sequencing was performed on peripheral blood mononuclear cells (PBMCs), taken when the disease was refractory, from a patient treated with antithyroid drugs. The receptors shown here come from a female donor with Graves disease.

The J gene is TRBJ2-7, the V gene TRBV7-9; D unresolved. The CDR3 is made up of 14 amino acids. The ends were cut back, 1 base at V and 2 bases at J, with 9 bases in the middle. CDR1 is SEHNR, CDR2 FQNEAQ, per germline (reference sequence). CDR3 loop: CASSLGNRAYEQYF. The CDR3 bases are TGTGCCAGCAGCTTAGGAAACAGAGCCTACGAGCAGTACTTC.

Points on this clonotype: Possible read error: a much larger clone is one base away. The rearrangement joins TRBV15 to TRBJ1-1; TRBD1 might be the D (5 bases). Germline V gives CDR1 LNHNV, CDR2 YYDKDF (reference sequence). This CDR3 has 15 amino acids. Here the CDR3 reads CASSRDGTGITEAFF. The DNA for the CDR3 is TGTGCCTCCAGCAGAGATGGGACTGGGATCACTGAAGCTTTCTTT.

The chain combines TRBV2 with TRBJ1-2; TRBD1 matches 10 bases. The CDR3 loop spans 15 amino acids. Germline V gene data show CDR1 as SNHLY and CDR2 as FYNNEI. Trimming at V came to 4 bases and at J to 0 bases, leaving 2 bases not matched to a gene. Here the CDR3 DNA reads TGTGCCAGCAGTGGGACAGGGGGGACTAACTATGGCTACACCTTC. Amino acid sequence: CASSGTGGTNYGYTF.

Worth noting for this clonotype: One end of the junction does not line up with germline, which may come from a read error. This chain uses TRBV28 with TRBJ1-1, with 8 bases fitting TRBD1. The CDR3 runs to 15 residues. Germline V gives CDR1 MDHEN, CDR2 SYDVKM. CDR3: CSSSLGGTGVIEAFF. Written as DNA, the CDR3 is TGTTCCAGCAGTTTAGGAGGGACAGGTGTCATTGAAGCTTTCTTT.

This clonotype was counted a few times. The CDR3 protein is CASSYETSGASKTVQYF. The CDR3, as DNA: TGTGCCAGCAGCTATGAGACTAGCGGGGCCTCAAAAACCGTTCAGTACTTC. The J gene is TRBJ2-4, the V gene TRBV11-2, with 11 positions matching TRBD2. Germline-derived CDR1 and CDR2 are SGHAT and FQNNGV. The CDR3 runs to 17 residues. With 4 bases clipped from V and 11 bases from J, the junction kept 16 bases outside the gene matches.

This clonotype was counted only a few times. The chain uses TRBV7-9 and TRBJ1-1; no reliable D call. The CDR3 runs 14 residues. Germline V gives CDR1 SEHNR, CDR2 FQNEAQ (reference sequence). Trimming removed 1 base at V and 1 base at J, with 7 bases between. CDR3 sequence reads: CASSLVLENTEAFF. The CDR3 DNA is TGTGCCAGCAGCTTAGTACTCGAGAACACTGAAGCTTTCTTT.

This clonotype was seen a handful of times. The V call is TRBV3-1, the J call TRBJ2-1, with D possibly being TRBD1 or TRBD2 (6 bases each). Deletions cut 0 bases from V and 8 bases from J, with 14 bases between. This CDR3 spans 15 amino acids. Looked up from germline, CDR1 is LGHDT and CDR2 is YNNKEL (reference sequence). The DNA for the CDR3 is TGTGCCAGCAGCCAAGATTTAGGGGGAGGCGATGAGCAGTTCTTC. Encoded protein: CASSQDLGGGDEQFF.

This clonotype turned up a few times. The chain uses TRBV7-2 and TRBJ2-4, with 10 bases aligning to TRBD2. The trim removed 8 bases at V and 2 bases at J, leaving 9 bases unmatched. Germline loops: CDR1 SGHTA, CDR2 FQGNSA. The CDR3 is 16 amino acids. The CDR3 DNA follows: TGTGCCAGCGGTGCTAGCGGGAGACACTCCAAAAACATTCAGTACTTC. The encoded protein is CASGASGRHSKNIQYF.

The chain has TRBV4-1 and TRBJ1-2; TRBD1 aligns across 7 bases. V shed 2 bases, J shed 4 bases, and the junction held 4 bases outside the gene matches. CDR3 length: 14 residues. Per germline, CDR1 MGHRA and CDR2 YSYEKL. CDR3 sequence: CASSQPGTAYGYTF. Here the CDR3 DNA reads TGCGCCAGCAGCCAACCCGGGACAGCCTATGGCTACACCTTC.

This clonotype was seen a handful of times. The chain has TRBV7-3 and TRBJ2-2; TRBD1 is a possible D gene (6 bases). This CDR3 is built from 15 residues. The germline gives CDR1 SGHTA, CDR2 FQGTGA. Trimming took 2 bases from V and 1 from J, leaving 8 bases between them. The CDR3 coding sequence is TGTGCCAGCAGCTTAGGACAGAGGAACACCGGGGAGCTGTTTTTT. It specifies CASSLGQRNTGELFF.

This clonotype appeared a few times. One end of the junction does not line up with germline, which may come from a read error. The gene calls are TRBV2 and TRBJ2-7; weak D call: TRBD1 (5 bases). The CDR3 runs to 12 residues. Germline loops: CDR1 SNHLY, CDR2 FYNNEI. The CDR3 loop is CASSEYRFKGDF. CDR3 DNA: TGTGCCAGCAGTGAATATCGCTTCAAAGGGGACTTC. Full variable domain (rest looked up from reference TRBV2 and TRBJ2-7): EPEVTQTPSHQVTQMGQEVILRCVPISNHLYFYWYRQILGQKVEFLVSFYNNEISEKSEIFDDQFSVERPDGSNFTLKIRSTKLEDSAMYFCASSEYRFKGDFGPGTRLTVT.

This clonotype was seen a handful of times. The chain combines TRBV29-1 with TRBJ1-2; D call uncertain. Germline V gene lookup returns CDR1 SQVTM and CDR2 ANQGSEA. The CDR3 totals 12 residues. Trimming shortened V by 3 bases and J by 4 bases, and 9 bases separated the two germline ends. CDR3: CSVEGRFYGYTF. In DNA, the CDR3 is TGCAGCGTTGAGGGCAGGTTCTATGGCTACACCTTC.

The chain links TRBV28 to TRBJ1-1; TRBD1 matches at 8 bases. V dropped 4 bases and J dropped 4; count of bases not matched to a gene: 8. Germline values: CDR1 MDHEN, CDR2 SYDVKM. This CDR3 spans 15 amino acids. The CDR3 region is CASSYTKQGGTEAFF. Here the CDR3 DNA reads TGTGCCAGCAGTTACACGAAACAGGGGGGCACTGAAGCTTTCTTT.

To note about this clonotype: The junction does not match germline at one end; this may be a read error. The chain joins TRBV6-2 or TRBV6-3 to TRBJ2-1; TRBD2 agrees at 10 bases. CDR3 length: 13 residues. CDR1 and CDR2 (germline): MNHEY, SVGEGT. CDR3: CTSSSSGRNEQFF. CDR3 bases: TGTACCAGCAGTTCTAGCGGGAGAAATGAGCAGTTCTTC.

This clonotype was picked up many times. The chain has TRBV20-1 and TRBJ1-1; D is undetermined. This CDR3 contains 12 residues. Trimming stripped 7 bases from V and 4 bases from J, with 13 bases between. Germline V gene data show CDR1 as DFQATT and CDR2 as SNEGSKA (reference sequence). The CDR3 protein is CSVPAESTEAFF. The DNA for the CDR3 is TGCAGTGTCCCGGCAGAATCCACTGAAGCTTTCTTT.

The chain carries TRBV6-5 and TRBJ1-1; 7 bases are shared with TRBD1. The V gene end was trimmed by 0 bases and the J gene end by 1 base; junction bases not matched to a gene: 8. This CDR3 spans 17 amino acids. Germline V gene data show CDR1 as MNHEY and CDR2 as SVGAGI. The CDR3 loop reads CASSYSHARGANTEAFF. The CDR3 DNA sequence: TGTGCCAGCAGTTACTCGCATGCCAGGGGGGCGAACACTGAAGCTTTCTTT.

In its sample, this clonotype was seen many times. The CDR3 protein is CASSLQGRQETQYF. Written as DNA, the CDR3 is TGTGCCAGCAGCTTGCAAGGTAGACAAGAGACCCAGTACTTC. J is TRBJ2-5 and V is TRBV11-2; D gene unclear. This CDR3 has 14 amino acids. CDR1 is SGHAT and CDR2 is FQNNGV in the germline V gene. V was shortened by 3 bases and J by 2 bases, with 10 bases between the two germline ends.

This clonotype has just one count. The J gene is TRBJ2-1, the V gene TRBV11-1; 11 nucleotides match TRBD2. This CDR3 spans 16 amino acids. Germline lookup yields CDR1 SGHAT and CDR2 FQDESV (reference sequence). V was pared by 2 bases and J by 5 bases, with 5 bases of the junction left unmatched. The CDR3 is CASSLFSGRDDNEQFF. The CDR3 region has the DNA TGTGCCAGCAGCTTATTTAGCGGGAGGGATGACAATGAGCAGTTCTTC. The full variable domain, rest sourced from reference TRBV11-1 and TRBJ2-1, is EAEVAQSPRYKITEKSQAVAFWCDPISGHATLYWYRQILGQGPELLVQFQDESVVDDSQLPKDRFSAERLKGVDSTLKIQPAELGDSAMYLCASSLFSGRDDNEQFFGPGTRLTVL.

The chain couples TRBV28 to TRBJ1-5; perhaps TRBD1 as D (5 bases). The CDR3 contains 21 residues. V lost 4 bases and J 1 base, leaving 29 bases between the germline ends. The germline gives CDR1 MDHEN, CDR2 SYDVKM. In DNA, the CDR3 is TGTGCCAGCAGTTCCTTGGACACAGCAAAACTATTGCCCGGGAGCAATCAGCCCCAGCATTTT. Translated, it gives CASSSLDTAKLLPGSNQPQHF.

The V gene is TRBV5-1, the J gene TRBJ2-7; the D is unclear. The CDR3 loop spans 13 amino acids. The germline CDR1 and CDR2 sequences are SGHRS and YFSETQ. V was clipped by 0 bases and J by 6 bases, with 10 bases between them. DNA for the CDR3: TGCGCCAGCAGCTTGGCGCCGGTCCTCGAGCAGTACTTC. Amino acid sequence: CASSLAPVLEQYF.

This clonotype was observed a few times. V usage is TRBV6-5 and J usage is TRBJ2-5; possible D gene TRBD1, 5 bases. The V and J ends lost 4 bases and 5 bases respectively, with 11 bases between them. The CDR3 spans 13 residues. The V gene's germline CDR1 is MNHEY and CDR2 SVGAGI. In DNA, the CDR3 is TGTGCCAGCAGTTCACAGGCGCGGGAGACCCAGTACTTC. Its protein is CASSSQARETQYF.

The chain employs TRBV19 and TRBJ1-6, with 9 nucleotides matching TRBD1. The CDR3 totals 16 residues. Germline V gives CDR1 LNHDA, CDR2 SQIVND (reference sequence). With V trimmed by 7 bases and J by 8 bases, 12 bases remained unmatched. The CDR3: CASTRRTGVGDSPLHF. The CDR3 region has the DNA TGTGCCAGTACCCGGCGGACAGGGGTGGGTGATTCACCCCTCCACTTT.

The chain uses TRBV6-2 or TRBV6-3 and TRBJ2-7; no clear D. The ends were cut back, 4 bases at V and 2 bases at J, with 15 bases in the middle. There are 15 residues in the CDR3. The germline gives CDR1 MNHEY, CDR2 SVGEGT. The CDR3 here is CASSSPADEAYEQYF. CDR3 DNA sequence: TGTGCCAGCAGTTCCCCCGCGGATGAGGCCTACGAGCAGTACTTC.

This clonotype was detected ten times or more. The V call is TRBV15, the J call TRBJ1-2, with 8 bases that match TRBD1. Germline CDR1 is LNHNV and CDR2 is YYDKDF (reference sequence). The CDR3 is made up of 15 amino acids. J was trimmed by 3 bases and V by 0 bases; bases with no gene match: 3. The CDR3 coding sequence is TGTGCCACCAGCAGAGATCAGGACAGGGACTATGGCTACACCTTC. The encoded protein is CATSRDQDRDYGYTF.

This clonotype appeared a few times. This chain links TRBV20-1 with TRBJ1-1; perhaps TRBD1 as D (6 bases). The V and J ends lost 2 bases and 5 bases respectively, with 15 bases between them. The CDR3 totals 14 residues. Germline CDR1 DFQATT, CDR2 SNEGSKA (reference sequence). This chain's CDR3 is CSARMRGARTEAFF. The DNA for the CDR3 is TGCAGTGCTAGAATGCGGGGGGCGCGGACTGAAGCTTTCTTT.

The V call is TRBV29-1, the J call TRBJ1-1; D ambiguous. V was pared by 6 bases and J by 7 bases, with 12 bases between. There are 11 residues in the CDR3. The germline gives CDR1 SQVTM, CDR2 ANQGSEA. Here the CDR3 reads CSVARRIEAFF. The CDR3 nucleotides read TGCAGCGTGGCTCGACGCATTGAAGCTTTCTTT.

This clonotype was observed once. This chain joins TRBV14 and TRBJ1-5, with D possibly TRBD1 on 6 matching bases. The germline V gene encodes CDR1 SGHDN and CDR2 FVKESK. The CDR3 loop spans 17 amino acids. With 1 base removed from V and 1 base from J, the gap between germline ends came to 14 bases. The CDR3 sequence is CASSQGCRGLSNQPQHF. CDR3 DNA sequence: TGTGCCAGCAGCCAAGGGTGCAGGGGTCTGAGCAATCAGCCCCAGCATTTT.

This rearrangement joins TRBV18 to TRBJ2-7, with 7 bases lining up with TRBD2. Trimming cost V 3 bases and J 7 bases; bases outside gene matches: 6. This CDR3 contains 13 residues. The germline V gene encodes CDR1 KGHSH and CDR2 LQKENI. The CDR3 coding sequence is TGTGCCAGCTCACCGAGGGAGGGGCAAGAGCAGTACTTC. It codes for CASSPREGQEQYF.

The J gene is TRBJ2-7, the V gene TRBV4-1, with 16 bases aligning to TRBD2. Germline trimming cut 4 bases from V and 3 bases from J; bases unmatched to any gene: 9. Germline V gives CDR1 MGHRA, CDR2 YSYEKL. The CDR3 is 18 amino acids. The CDR3 DNA sequence: TGCGCCAGCAGCCGGACCGGGACTAGCGGGAGGGCCGGCTACGAGCAGTACTTC. Amino acids: CASSRTGTSGRAGYEQYF.

V and J are TRBV4-1 and TRBJ2-7, with 10 bases aligning to TRBD2. CDR1 MGHRA and CDR2 YSYEKL come from the germline V gene. V lost 0 bases and J lost 0; bases outside the gene matches: 5. The CDR3 loop spans 17 amino acids. The CDR3 DNA sequence: TGCGCCAGCAGCCAAGATCGGACTAGCGGAGACTCCTACGAGCAGTACTTC. The encoded protein is CASSQDRTSGDSYEQYF.